These 25 T cell receptor beta chains were all obtained from the same sample, sequenced in a study of Ad26.COV2.S vaccination and SARS-CoV-2 variants. The table came from immunoSEQ multiplex PCR; TCRdb's copy has only in-frame clones and leaves some out. The sample yields around 450,000 clones, 75% to 90% seen once. This sample's treatment: about 20 received Ad26.COV2.S at low or high dose, single or two shots; several received placebo; per-sample allocation not given. Repertoires come from day 63 after the first vaccine or placebo injection. Sequenced here: peripheral blood, sampled in a trial of Ad26.COV2.S vaccine versus placebo. These receptor sequences come from a person aged 18-65 years who received the Ad26.COV2.S COVID-19 vaccine or a placebo.

The chain combines TRBV5-6 with TRBJ2-3; D gene unclear. Trimming cost V 0 bases and J 2 bases, with 13 bases left between them. Per germline, CDR1 SGHDT and CDR2 YYEEEE. The CDR3 extends over 16 amino acids. The CDR3 region is CASSLAPAVTTDTQYF. The CDR3 DNA follows: TGTGCCAGCAGCTTGGCTCCCGCAGTAACCACAGATACGCAGTATTTT.

V usage is TRBV18 and J usage is TRBJ1-1, with 7 bases aligning to TRBD1. Germline V gives CDR1 KGHSH, CDR2 LQKENI. J gave up 3 bases and V 5 bases, and 6 bases lay outside the gene matches. The CDR3 consists of 14 residues. The CDR3 nucleotides are TGTGCCAGCTCAACAGGGGAGGGGGACACTGAAGCTTTCTTT. This codes for CASSTGEGDTEAFF.

Comments on this clone: Other nucleotide sequences in the sample specify the same CDR3. The chain recombines TRBV5-1 with TRBJ1-3; no clear D gene. The CDR3 loop spans 14 amino acids. V shed 0 bases and J shed 2 bases, with 6 bases lying between them. Germline lookup yields CDR1 SGHRS and CDR2 YFSETQ. CDR3 sequence (DNA): TGCGCCAGCAGCTTGGCTGGGACTGGAAACACCATATATTTT. It is translated as CASSLAGTGNTIYF.

The chain uses TRBV4-2 and TRBJ2-7, with a weak D call TRBD1 (5 bases). The CDR3 loop spans 15 amino acids. Germline V CDR1 and CDR2: LGHNA, YNFKEQ. With 3 bases removed from V and 0 bases from J, the gap between germline ends came to 12 bases. The CDR3 DNA reads TGTGCCAGCAGCCACGGCAGGGCCATCTCCTACGAGCAGTACTTC. This encodes CASSHGRAISYEQYF.

This chain connects TRBV7-6 to TRBJ2-2; D is unresolved. This CDR3 spans 17 amino acids. Trimming removed 2 bases from V and 6 bases from J, with 19 bases in between. Germline assignment: CDR1 SGHVS and CDR2 FNYEAQ. The CDR3 is CASSLQGLSETSGELFF. The CDR3 bases are TGTGCCAGCAGCTTACAAGGGTTGAGCGAAACGTCCGGGGAGCTGTTTTTT.

This chain connects TRBV5-1 to TRBJ2-6; D tentatively fits TRBD1 or TRBD2 (7 bases each). Germline V gene lookup returns CDR1 SGHRS and CDR2 YFSETQ. Trimming took off 3 bases at V and 4 bases at J, with 11 bases between the two ends. CDR3 size: 15 residues. DNA of the CDR3: TGCGCCAGCAGCTGGGAGGGGGCCGGGGCCAACGTCCTGACTTTC. This sequence encodes CASSWEGAGANVLTF.

CDR3 sequence: CASSLSYGYNEQFF. In DNA, the CDR3 is TGTGCCAGCAGCTTATCATATGGCTACAATGAGCAGTTCTTC. The chain uses TRBV7-3 and TRBJ2-1; no definite D call. This CDR3 contains 14 residues. Deletions cut 2 bases from V and 3 bases from J, with 8 bases between. Per the germline V gene, CDR1 is SGHTA and CDR2 is FQGTGA.

This sequence joins TRBV10-1 and TRBJ1-3; D remains ambiguous. CDR1 and CDR2 (germline): WNHNN, SYGVQD (reference sequence). The CDR3 is made up of 15 amino acids. Trimming left V 10 bases short and J 3 bases short, with 19 bases between. CDR3 nucleotides: TGCGCCACCTCCCTTGCTTTGGAAAATGGAAACACCATATATTTT. Its protein product is CATSLALENGNTIYF.

Written as DNA, the CDR3 is TGTGCCAGCAGCTCAACAGGGGAAGGAAACACCATATATTTT. Its translation is CASSSTGEGNTIYF. The chain carries TRBV7-2 and TRBJ1-3; 7 positions match TRBD1. This CDR3 has 14 residues. V lost 4 bases, J lost 4 bases, and 4 bases stayed unmatched. Germline V lookup: CDR1 SGHTA, CDR2 FQGNSA. Variable domain in full (rest from reference TRBV7-2 and TRBJ1-3): GAGVSQSPSNKVTEKGKDVELRCDPISGHTALYWYRQSLGQGLEFLIYFQGNSAPDKSGLPSDRFSAERTGGSVSTLTIQRTQQEDSAVYLCASSSTGEGNTIYFGEGSWLTVV.

This sequence joins TRBV30 and TRBJ1-6; no reliable D call. V gave up 4 bases and J gave up 4 bases, with 5 bases separating them. The germline V gene has CDR1 GTSNPN and CDR2 SVGIG (reference sequence). This CDR3 is built from 12 residues. The CDR3 DNA sequence: TGTGCCTGGACCGCATATAATTCACCCCTCCACTTT. Encoded protein: CAWTAYNSPLHF.

V gene TRBV27 combines with J gene TRBJ1-3; D is possibly TRBD1 (5 bases). The germline CDR1 and CDR2 sequences are MNHEY and SMNVEV (reference sequence). V lost 6 bases, J lost 2 bases, and 14 bases lay in between. This CDR3 comprises 15 residues. The CDR3 nucleotides are TGTGCCAGCAGCCGAGAGGGCAGGGCTGGAAACACCATATATTTT. It encodes CASSREGRAGNTIYF.

V usage is TRBV7-9 and J usage is TRBJ2-7, with a possible D match to TRBD2 (6 bases). CDR1 and CDR2 from the germline V gene are SEHNR and FQNEAQ (reference sequence). This CDR3 has 17 residues. V was trimmed by 1 base and J by 0 bases, leaving 16 bases between them. The CDR3 reads CASSLGWDFDSSYEQYV. The CDR3 DNA reads as TGTGCCAGCAGCTTAGGTTGGGACTTCGACAGCTCCTACGAGCAGTACGTC.

The chain joins TRBV5-8 to TRBJ1-1; D unclear. CDR3 length equals 14 residues. Germline V CDR1 and CDR2: SGHTS, YDEGEE. Trimming stripped 0 bases from V and 2 bases from J, with 8 bases between. CDR3 loop: CASSLAQFNTEAFF. The CDR3 DNA reads as TGTGCCAGCAGCTTGGCTCAGTTCAACACTGAAGCTTTCTTT.

The genes are TRBV4-1 and TRBJ1-1; 8 positions agree with TRBD1. Germline trimming cut 4 bases from V and 5 bases from J; bases unmatched to any gene: 9. Germline V gives CDR1 MGHRA, CDR2 YSYEKL. The CDR3 extends over 15 amino acids. The CDR3 loop is CASSLSQGAGTEAFF. CDR3 coding DNA: TGCGCCAGCAGCCTTAGTCAGGGGGCGGGAACTGAAGCTTTCTTT.

The V call is TRBV6-1, the J call TRBJ1-2; possibly TRBD1 for D (5 bases). CDR3 length: 15 residues. Trimming stripped 2 bases from V and 6 bases from J, with 16 bases between. From germline, CDR1 is MNHNS and CDR2 SASEGT. CDR3 DNA: TGTGCCAGCAGTGAATGGGGCAGGTATGATCATGGCTACACCTTC. Amino acid sequence: CASSEWGRYDHGYTF.

The V gene is TRBV5-4, the J gene TRBJ1-1, with 8 bases lining up with TRBD1. J gave up 1 base and V 3 bases, and 5 bases lay outside the gene matches. The germline gives CDR1 SGHNT, CDR2 YYREEE (reference sequence). This CDR3 has 15 residues. The CDR3 DNA reads TGTGCCAGCAGCTCCCGGACAGGGTCGAACACTGAAGCTTTCTTT. This gives the protein CASSSRTGSNTEAFF.

The chain joins TRBV5-1 to TRBJ2-1, with D possibly being TRBD1 (6 bases). CDR1 is SGHRS, CDR2 YFSETQ, per germline. Trimming took 5 bases from V and 8 from J, leaving 17 bases between them. The CDR3 is 14 residues long. The CDR3: CASRYEGVYDEQFF. The CDR3 DNA sequence: TGCGCCAGCAGGTATGAGGGGGTGTACGATGAGCAGTTCTTC. The full variable domain, with the rest looked up from reference TRBV5-1 and TRBJ2-1, is KAGVTQTPRYLIKTRGQQVTLSCSPISGHRSVSWYQQTPGQGLQFLFEYFSETQRNKGNFPGRFSGRQFSNSRSEMNVSTLELGDSALYLCASRYEGVYDEQFFGPGTRLTVL.

The sample holds a few counts of this clone. Within the sample, other DNA sequences also encode this same CDR3. V gene TRBV7-2 combines with J gene TRBJ2-5, with unresolved D. This CDR3 is built from 12 residues. V dropped 5 bases and J dropped 0 bases, with 4 bases sitting between them. The germline V gene has CDR1 SGHTA and CDR2 FQGNSA. CDR3 protein: CASSRYQETQYF. In DNA, the CDR3 is TGTGCCAGCAGCCGTTACCAAGAGACCCAGTACTTC.

The rearrangement uses TRBV5-1 and TRBJ1-2; D may be TRBD1 (6 bases). There are 15 residues in the CDR3. V lost 1 base to trimming and J lost 4 bases, with 14 bases between them. From germline, CDR1 is SGHRS and CDR2 YFSETQ. CDR3 residues: CASSLYPGGRYGYTF. The CDR3 nucleotides are TGCGCCAGCAGCTTGTACCCGGGGGGCCGCTATGGCTACACCTTC.

This rearrangement joins TRBV7-6 to TRBJ2-3; TRBD2 matches 11 bases. From germline, CDR1 is SGHVS and CDR2 FNYEAQ. Germline trimming cut 1 base from V and 0 bases from J; bases unmatched to any gene: 0. The CDR3 has 16 amino acids. The CDR3 bases are TGTGCCAGCAGCTTAGGGACTAGCGGGAGCACAGATACGCAGTATTTT. This encodes CASSLGTSGSTDTQYF.

The CDR3 DNA sequence: TGTGCCAGCAGCTTAGGTACGGGGGATGGCTACACCTTC. Amino acids: CASSLGTGDGYTF. The chain carries TRBV11-2 and TRBJ1-2, with D tentatively TRBD1 (5 bases). Trimming removed 1 base at V and 6 bases at J, with 9 bases between. The CDR3 spans 13 residues. Germline CDR1 SGHAT, CDR2 FQNNGV.

CDR3 protein: CASSLDRVGEKLFF. The CDR3 region has the DNA TGTGCCAGCAGCTTAGACAGGGTCGGTGAAAAACTGTTTTTT. The chain is built from TRBV27 and TRBJ1-4, with TRBD1 matching over 7 bases. This CDR3 has 14 amino acids. The V segment lost 6 bases and the J segment 7 bases; nucleotides outside the gene matches: 8. Germline-derived CDR1 and CDR2 are MNHEY and SMNVEV (reference sequence).

This sequence joins TRBV20-1 and TRBJ2-2, with D possibly TRBD2 on 7 matching bases. The CDR3 consists of 16 residues. Germline V lookup: CDR1 DFQATT, CDR2 SNEGSKA (reference sequence). With 3 bases removed from V and 0 bases from J, the gap between germline ends came to 14 bases. The CDR3 bases are TGCAGTGCTAGTTCCTGGGGGGGCGCGAACACCGGGGAGCTGTTTTTT. It specifies CSASSWGGANTGELFF.

The chain recombines TRBV6-5 with TRBJ2-3, with 11 bases that match TRBD2. CDR1 is MNHEY, CDR2 SVGAGI, per germline. The CDR3 covers 16 residues. With 0 bases clipped from V and 5 bases from J, the junction kept 4 bases outside the gene matches. The CDR3, as DNA: TGTGCCAGCAGTTACTCGGGACTAGCGGAGGTAGATACGCAGTATTTT. This gives the protein CASSYSGLAEVDTQYF.

The V and J genes are TRBV28 and TRBJ2-7; tentative D call: TRBD1 (6 bases). This CDR3 contains 15 residues. V lost 4 bases to trimming and J lost 4 bases, with 17 bases between them. Per the germline V gene, CDR1 is MDHEN and CDR2 is SYDVKM. The CDR3 coding sequence is TGTGCCAGCAGTTCAGCAGGGGATGGAGAATACGAGCAGTACTTC. This codes for CASSSAGDGEYEQYF.